Described below is a single T cell receptor (beta chain) sequence and its context. The entry originates in a study of shared clonotypes between healthy human individuals. The V and J ends lost 4 bases and 0 bases respectively, with 17 bases between them. Per germline, CDR1 SGHRS and CDR2 YFSETQ. This CDR3 has 16 amino acids. Clones were read by immunoSEQ multiplex PCR, and TCRdb kept only the in-frame ones, dropping some. The sample records 2 million to 2.5 million clones, roughly 95% being singletons. The sequence came from a young man in good health. The sample comprised naive CD4+ T cells sorted from blood. Specified subset: CD45RA+ positively selected. This chain links TRBV5-1 with TRBJ2-7; D is perhaps TRBD1 (6 bases). CDR3 coding DNA: TGCGCCAGCAGCCCGCCGTATAGACAGGCCTCCTACGAGCAGTACTTC. Its translation is CASSPPYRQASYEQYF.